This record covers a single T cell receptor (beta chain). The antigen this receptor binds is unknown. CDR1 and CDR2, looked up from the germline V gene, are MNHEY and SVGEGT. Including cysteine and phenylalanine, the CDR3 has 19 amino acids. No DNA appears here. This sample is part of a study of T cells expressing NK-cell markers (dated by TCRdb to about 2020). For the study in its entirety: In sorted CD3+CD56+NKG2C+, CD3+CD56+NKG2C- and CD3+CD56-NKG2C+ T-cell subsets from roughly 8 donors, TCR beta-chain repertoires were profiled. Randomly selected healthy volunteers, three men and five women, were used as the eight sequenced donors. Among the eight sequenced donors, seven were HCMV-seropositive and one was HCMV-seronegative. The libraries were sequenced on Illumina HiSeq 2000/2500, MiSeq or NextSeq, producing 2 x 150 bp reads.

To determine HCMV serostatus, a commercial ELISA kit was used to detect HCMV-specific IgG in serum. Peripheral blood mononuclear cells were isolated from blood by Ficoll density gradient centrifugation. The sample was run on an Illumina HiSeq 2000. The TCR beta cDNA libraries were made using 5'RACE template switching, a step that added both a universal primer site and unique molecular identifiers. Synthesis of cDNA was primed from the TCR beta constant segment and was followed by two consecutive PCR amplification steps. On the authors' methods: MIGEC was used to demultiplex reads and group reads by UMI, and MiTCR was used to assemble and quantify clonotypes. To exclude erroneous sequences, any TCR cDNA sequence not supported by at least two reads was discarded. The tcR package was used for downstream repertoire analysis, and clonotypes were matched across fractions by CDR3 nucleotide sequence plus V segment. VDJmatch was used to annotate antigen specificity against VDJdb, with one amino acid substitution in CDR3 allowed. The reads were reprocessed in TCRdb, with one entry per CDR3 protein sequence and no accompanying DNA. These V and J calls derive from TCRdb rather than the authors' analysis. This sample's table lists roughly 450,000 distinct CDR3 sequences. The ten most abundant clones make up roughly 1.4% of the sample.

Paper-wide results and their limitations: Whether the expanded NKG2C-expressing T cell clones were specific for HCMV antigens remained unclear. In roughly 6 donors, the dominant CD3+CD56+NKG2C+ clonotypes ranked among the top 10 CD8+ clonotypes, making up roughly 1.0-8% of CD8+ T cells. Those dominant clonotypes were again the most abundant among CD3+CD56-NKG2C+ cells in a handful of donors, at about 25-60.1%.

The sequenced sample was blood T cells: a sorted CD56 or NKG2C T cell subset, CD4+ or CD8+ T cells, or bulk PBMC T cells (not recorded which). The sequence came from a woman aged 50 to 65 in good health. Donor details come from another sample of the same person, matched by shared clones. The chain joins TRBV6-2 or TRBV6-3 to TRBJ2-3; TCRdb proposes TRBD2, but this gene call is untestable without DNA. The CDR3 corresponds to CASSYSRASSGRARRTQYF.